This TCR beta chain is from a study of blood T cell repertoires in COVID-19 (dated by TCRdb to about 2020). In terms of the full investigation: Samples from collaborators originated in the United States, Italy and Spain and spanned both the acute and convalescent phases of COVID-19. The material from the prospective study consisted of cDNA or gDNA derived from T cells, B-cell-depleted T cells, or PBMCs. Subjects who had been exposed to COVID-19, were actively infected with it, or had recovered from it provided the deeply sampled blood TCRbeta repertoires that made up the dataset. A freely available public database, intended as a resource for researchers studying the immune response to SARS-CoV-2, is where the repertoires were released. Samples were obtained from the ongoing ImmuneRACE study (first 160 participants) and from 1,254 subjects provided by 6 global collaborators. Nearly every sample came with metadata listing a de-identified subject ID, COVID-19 status, age in years and sex. HLA class I and class II types, where available, came from metadata supplied by the sample provider rather than from assay-based typing.

TCRbeta CDR3 regions were amplified from genomic DNA by means of the immunoSEQ Assay, a bias-controlled multiplex PCR. Under the source paper's analysis protocol: Within the assay, amplification of reference gene primers was used to estimate how many nucleated cells each sample contained. Sequence reads were collapsed and filtered to measure the absolute abundance of every unique TCRbeta CDR3 rearrangement. For each sample, productive Simpson clonality was calculated as the square root of Simpson's diversity index over productive rearrangements. Imported from immuneACCESS, the table was reduced by TCRdb to in-frame sequences with V and J called. These copies leave out some clones; in studies compared against another copy, an unresolved V gene accounts for under half, and the cause of the remainder is not known. The DNA was the basis for D and trimming; V, J and clone size are from that table. The sample includes under 300,000 clones, with under 85% observed a single time. The ten largest clonotypes hold roughly 4.2% of the sample.

Each collaborating institution followed its own protocols to collect whole blood in K2EDTA tubes. Collaborator samples were shipped for TCRbeta analysis as frozen whole blood, isolated PBMCs, or DNA extracted from either sample type. The study at large found these results: The amount of clinical and demographic metadata varied by source and participant and was provided uncurated.

Comment on this clone: Its binding antigen is unknown. One base away there is no much larger clone; base qualities are not given.

This receptor was identified in a woman in her thirties or forties with active or convalescent COVID-19. The sequenced material came from peripheral blood.

This receptor has the CDR3 CAISEQGEDQPQHF. The DNA reads TGTGCCATCAGTGAACAGGGTGAGGATCAGCCCCAGCATTTT. The rearrangement joined TRBV10-3 to TRBJ1-5, with TRBD1 as a weak D call on 6 bases. CDR3 length: 14 amino acids, cysteine to phenylalanine. Just CDR3 DNA is preserved here, 42 bases in frame from base 1. A distance of 11 bases separates the germline ends of V and J, which lose 3 bases and 5 bases respectively. CDR1 and CDR2 are drawn from the germline V gene: ENHRY, SYGVKD.